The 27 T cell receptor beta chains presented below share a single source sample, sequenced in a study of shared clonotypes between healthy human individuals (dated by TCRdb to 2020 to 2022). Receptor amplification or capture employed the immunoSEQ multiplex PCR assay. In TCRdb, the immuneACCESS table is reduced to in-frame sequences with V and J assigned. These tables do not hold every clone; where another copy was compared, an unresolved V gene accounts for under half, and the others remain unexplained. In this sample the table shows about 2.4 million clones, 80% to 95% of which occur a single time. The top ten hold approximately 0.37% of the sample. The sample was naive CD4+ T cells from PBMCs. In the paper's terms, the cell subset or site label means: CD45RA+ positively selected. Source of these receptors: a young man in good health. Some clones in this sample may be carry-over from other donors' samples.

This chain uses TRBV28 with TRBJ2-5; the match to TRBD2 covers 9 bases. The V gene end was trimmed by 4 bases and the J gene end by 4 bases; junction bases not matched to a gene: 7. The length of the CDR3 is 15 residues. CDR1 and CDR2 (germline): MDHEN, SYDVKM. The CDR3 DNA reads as TGTGCCAGCAGTTCCCCTTGGCGGGAGGGAGAGACCCAGTACTTC. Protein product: CASSSPWREGETQYF.

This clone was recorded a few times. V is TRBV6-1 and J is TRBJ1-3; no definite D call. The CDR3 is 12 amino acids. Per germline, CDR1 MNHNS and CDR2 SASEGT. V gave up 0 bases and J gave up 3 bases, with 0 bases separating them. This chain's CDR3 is CASSEAGNTIYF. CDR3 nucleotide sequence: TGTGCCAGCAGTGAAGCTGGAAACACCATATATTTT.

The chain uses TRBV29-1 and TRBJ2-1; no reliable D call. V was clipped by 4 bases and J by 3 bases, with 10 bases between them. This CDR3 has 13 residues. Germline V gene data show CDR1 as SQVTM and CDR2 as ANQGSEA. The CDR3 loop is CSVGWGVYNEQFF. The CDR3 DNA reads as TGCAGCGTTGGGTGGGGTGTCTACAATGAGCAGTTCTTC.

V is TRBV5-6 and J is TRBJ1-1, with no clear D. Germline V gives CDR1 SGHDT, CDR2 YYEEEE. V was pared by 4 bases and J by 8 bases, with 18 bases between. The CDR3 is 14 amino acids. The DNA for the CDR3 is TGTGCCAGCAGCCCTGGCTCCCCGGGGAACGAAGCTTTCTTT. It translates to CASSPGSPGNEAFF.

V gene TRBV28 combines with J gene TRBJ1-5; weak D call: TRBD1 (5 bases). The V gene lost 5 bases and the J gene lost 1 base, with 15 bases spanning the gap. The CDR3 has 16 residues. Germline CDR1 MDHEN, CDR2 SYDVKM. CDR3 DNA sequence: TGTGCCAGCAGTCGACGCGGGACGGCGAGCAATCAGCCCCAGCATTTT. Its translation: CASSRRGTASNQPQHF. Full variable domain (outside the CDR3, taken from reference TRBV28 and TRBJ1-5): DVKVTQSSRYLVKRTGEKVFLECVQDMDHENMFWYRQDPGLGLRLIYFSYDVKMKEKGDIPEGYSVSREKKERFSLILESASTNQTSMYLCASSRRGTASNQPQHFGDGTRLSIL.

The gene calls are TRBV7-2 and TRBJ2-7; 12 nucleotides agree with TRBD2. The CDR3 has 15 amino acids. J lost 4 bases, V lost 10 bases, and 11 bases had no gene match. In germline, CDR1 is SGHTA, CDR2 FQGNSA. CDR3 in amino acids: CATAGLAGPFYEQYF. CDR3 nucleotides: TGTGCCACCGCGGGACTAGCGGGCCCCTTTTACGAGCAGTACTTC.

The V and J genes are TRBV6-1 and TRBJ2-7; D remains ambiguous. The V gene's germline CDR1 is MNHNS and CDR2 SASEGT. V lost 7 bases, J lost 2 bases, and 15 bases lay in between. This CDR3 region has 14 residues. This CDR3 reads CASTSVGYAYEQYF. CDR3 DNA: TGTGCCAGCACCTCGGTGGGGTATGCCTACGAGCAGTACTTC.

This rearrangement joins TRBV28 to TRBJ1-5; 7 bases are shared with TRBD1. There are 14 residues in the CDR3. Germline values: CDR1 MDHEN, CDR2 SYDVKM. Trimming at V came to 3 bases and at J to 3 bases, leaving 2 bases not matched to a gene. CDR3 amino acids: CASSFTGDNQPQHF. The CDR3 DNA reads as TGTGCCAGCAGTTTTACAGGGGACAATCAGCCCCAGCATTTT.

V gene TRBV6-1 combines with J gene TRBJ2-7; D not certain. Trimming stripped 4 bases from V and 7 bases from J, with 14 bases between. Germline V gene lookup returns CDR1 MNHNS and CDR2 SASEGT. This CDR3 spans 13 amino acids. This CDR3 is CASSALTELEQYF. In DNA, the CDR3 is TGTGCCAGCAGTGCTCTGACGGAGTTGGAGCAGTACTTC.

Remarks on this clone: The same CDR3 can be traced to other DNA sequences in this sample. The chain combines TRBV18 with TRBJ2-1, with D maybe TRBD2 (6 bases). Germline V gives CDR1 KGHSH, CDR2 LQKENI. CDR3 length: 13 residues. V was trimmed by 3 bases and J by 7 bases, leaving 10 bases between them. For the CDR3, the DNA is TGTGCCAGCTCACCCTCCGGGGGAAATGAGCAGTTCTTC. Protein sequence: CASSPSGGNEQFF. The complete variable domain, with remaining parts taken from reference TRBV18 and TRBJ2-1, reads NAGVMQNPRHLVRRRGQEARLRCSPMKGHSHVYWYRQLPEEGLKFMVYLQKENIIDESGMPKERFSAEFPKEGPSILRIQQVVRGDSAAYFCASSPSGGNEQFFGPGTRLTVL.

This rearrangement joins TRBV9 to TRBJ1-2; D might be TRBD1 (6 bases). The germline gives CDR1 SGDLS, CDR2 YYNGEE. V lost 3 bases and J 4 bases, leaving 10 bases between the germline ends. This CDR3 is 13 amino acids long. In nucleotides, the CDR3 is TGTGCCAGCAGCGCCGGGGGCGGCTATGGCTACACCTTC. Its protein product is CASSAGGGYGYTF.

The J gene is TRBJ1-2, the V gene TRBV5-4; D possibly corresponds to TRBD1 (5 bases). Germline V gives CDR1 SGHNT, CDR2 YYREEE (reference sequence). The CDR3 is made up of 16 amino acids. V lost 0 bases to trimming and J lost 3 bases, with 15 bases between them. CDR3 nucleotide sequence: TGTGCCAGCAGCTTGGTGGCGGGGGGGTCTGACTATGGCTACACCTTC. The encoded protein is CASSLVAGGSDYGYTF.

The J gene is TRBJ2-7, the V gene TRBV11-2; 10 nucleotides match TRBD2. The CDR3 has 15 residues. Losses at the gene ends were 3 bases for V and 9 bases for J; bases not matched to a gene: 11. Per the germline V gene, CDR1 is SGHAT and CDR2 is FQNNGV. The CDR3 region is CASSFGERGGQVQYF. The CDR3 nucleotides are TGTGCCAGCAGCTTCGGTGAGCGGGGGGGACAGGTGCAGTACTTC.

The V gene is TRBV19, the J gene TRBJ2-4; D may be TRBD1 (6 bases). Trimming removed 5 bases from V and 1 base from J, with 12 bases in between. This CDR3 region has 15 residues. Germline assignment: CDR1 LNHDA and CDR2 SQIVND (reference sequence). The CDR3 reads CASSSPGAAKNIQYF. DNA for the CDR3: TGTGCCAGTAGTTCCCCAGGGGCGGCCAAAAACATTCAGTACTTC.

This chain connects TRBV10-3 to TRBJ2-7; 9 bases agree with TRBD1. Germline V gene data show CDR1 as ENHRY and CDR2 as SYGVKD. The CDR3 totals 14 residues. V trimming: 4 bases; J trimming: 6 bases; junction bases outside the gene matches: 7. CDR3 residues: CAISAGTGFLEQYF. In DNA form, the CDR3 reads TGTGCCATCAGTGCCGGGACAGGGTTTCTCGAGCAGTACTTC.

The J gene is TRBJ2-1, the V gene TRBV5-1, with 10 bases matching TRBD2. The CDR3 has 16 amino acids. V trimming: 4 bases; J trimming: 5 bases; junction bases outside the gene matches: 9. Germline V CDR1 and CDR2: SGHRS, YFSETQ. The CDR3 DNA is TGCGCCAGCAGCGAACCGGGACTAGCGAAACACAATGAGCAGTTCTTC. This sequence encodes CASSEPGLAKHNEQFF.

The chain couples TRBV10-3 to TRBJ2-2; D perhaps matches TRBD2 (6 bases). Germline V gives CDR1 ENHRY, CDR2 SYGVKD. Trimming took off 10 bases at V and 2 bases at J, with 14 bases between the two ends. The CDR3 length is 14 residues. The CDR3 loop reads CASEGGTNTGELFF. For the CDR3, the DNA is TGTGCCAGCGAGGGCGGGACCAACACCGGGGAGCTGTTTTTT.

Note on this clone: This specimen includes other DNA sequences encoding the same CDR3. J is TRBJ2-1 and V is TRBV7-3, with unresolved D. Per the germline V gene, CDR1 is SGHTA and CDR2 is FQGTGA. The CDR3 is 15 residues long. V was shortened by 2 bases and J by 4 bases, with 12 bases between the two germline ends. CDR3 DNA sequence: TGTGCCAGCAGCTTAGGTCCGGCGGAGTACAATGAGCAGTTCTTC. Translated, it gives CASSLGPAEYNEQFF.

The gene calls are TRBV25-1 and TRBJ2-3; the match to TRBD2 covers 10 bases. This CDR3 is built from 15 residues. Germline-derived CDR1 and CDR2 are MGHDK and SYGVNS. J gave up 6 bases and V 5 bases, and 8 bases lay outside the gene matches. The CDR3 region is CASSLAGVNVDTQYF. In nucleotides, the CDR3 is TGTGCCAGCAGTCTAGCGGGAGTTAATGTTGATACGCAGTATTTT.

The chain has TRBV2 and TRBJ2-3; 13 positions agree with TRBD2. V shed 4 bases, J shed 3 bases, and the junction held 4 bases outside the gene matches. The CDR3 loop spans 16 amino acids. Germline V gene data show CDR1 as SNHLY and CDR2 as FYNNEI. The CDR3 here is CASSGLAGGTTDTQYF. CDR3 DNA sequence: TGTGCCAGCAGTGGACTAGCGGGAGGAACTACAGATACGCAGTATTTT.

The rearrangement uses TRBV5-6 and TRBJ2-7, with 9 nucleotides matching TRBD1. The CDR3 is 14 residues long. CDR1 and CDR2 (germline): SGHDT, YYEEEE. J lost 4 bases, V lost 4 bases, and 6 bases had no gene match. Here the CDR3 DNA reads TGTGCCAGCAGCCCCGGGACAGGGATTTACGAGCAGTACTTC. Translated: CASSPGTGIYEQYF. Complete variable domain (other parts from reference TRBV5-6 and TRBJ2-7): DAGVTQSPTHLIKTRGQQVTLRCSPKSGHDTVSWYQQALGQGPQFIFQYYEEEERQRGNFPDRFSGHQFPNYSSELNVNALLLGDSALYLCASSPGTGIYEQYFGPGTRLTVT.

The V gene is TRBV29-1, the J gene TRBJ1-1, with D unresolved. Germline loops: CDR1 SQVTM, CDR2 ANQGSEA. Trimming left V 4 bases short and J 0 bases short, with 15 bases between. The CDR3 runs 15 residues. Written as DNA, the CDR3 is TGCAGCGTTGTGCTCGGAGGGCAGATGAACACTGAAGCTTTCTTT. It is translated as CSVVLGGQMNTEAFF.

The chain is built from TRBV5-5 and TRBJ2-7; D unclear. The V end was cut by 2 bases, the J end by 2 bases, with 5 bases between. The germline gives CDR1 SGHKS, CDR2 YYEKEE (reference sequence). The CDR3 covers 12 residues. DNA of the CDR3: TGTGCCAGCAGCTTCAGCGCCTACGAGCAGTACTTC. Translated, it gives CASSFSAYEQYF.

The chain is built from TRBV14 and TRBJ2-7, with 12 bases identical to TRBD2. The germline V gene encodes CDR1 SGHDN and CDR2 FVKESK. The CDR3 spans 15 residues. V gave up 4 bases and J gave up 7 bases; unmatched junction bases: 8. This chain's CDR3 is CASSLTSGRLEEQYF. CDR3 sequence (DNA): TGTGCCAGCAGCCTCACTAGCGGGAGGCTGGAGGAGCAGTACTTC.

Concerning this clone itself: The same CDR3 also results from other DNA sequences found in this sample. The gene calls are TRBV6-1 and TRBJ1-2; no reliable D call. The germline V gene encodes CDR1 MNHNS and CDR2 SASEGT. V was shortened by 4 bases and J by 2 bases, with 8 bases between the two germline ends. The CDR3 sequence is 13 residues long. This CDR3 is CASSVGPNYGYTF. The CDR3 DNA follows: TGTGCCAGCAGTGTGGGTCCGAACTATGGCTACACCTTC.

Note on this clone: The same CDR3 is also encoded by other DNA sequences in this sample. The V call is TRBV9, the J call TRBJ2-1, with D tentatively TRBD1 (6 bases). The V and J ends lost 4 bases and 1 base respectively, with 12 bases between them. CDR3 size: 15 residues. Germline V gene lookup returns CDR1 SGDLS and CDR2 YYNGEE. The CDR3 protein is CASSPRTGSYNEQFF. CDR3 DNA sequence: TGTGCCAGCAGCCCTCGCACAGGGTCCTACAATGAGCAGTTCTTC.

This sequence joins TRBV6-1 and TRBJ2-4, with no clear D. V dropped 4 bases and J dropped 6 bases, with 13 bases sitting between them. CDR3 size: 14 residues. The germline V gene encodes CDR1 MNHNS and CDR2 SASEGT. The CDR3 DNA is TGTGCCAGCAGTGTAGGCCAGCTTGGAAACATTCAGTACTTC. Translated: CASSVGQLGNIQYF.